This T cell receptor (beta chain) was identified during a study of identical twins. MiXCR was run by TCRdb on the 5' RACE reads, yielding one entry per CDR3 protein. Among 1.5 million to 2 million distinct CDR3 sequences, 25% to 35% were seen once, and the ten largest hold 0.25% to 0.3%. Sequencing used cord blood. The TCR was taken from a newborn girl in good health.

This chain's CDR3 is CASSPPKEEEKLFF. Here the CDR3 DNA reads TGTGCCAGCAGCCCCCCTAAGGAGGAAGAAAAACTGTTTTTT. J is TRBJ1-4 and V is TRBV13; D call uncertain. Germline values: CDR1 PRHDT, CDR2 FYEKMQ (reference sequence). V gave up 5 bases and J gave up 8 bases, with 15 bases separating them. The CDR3 is made up of 14 amino acids.